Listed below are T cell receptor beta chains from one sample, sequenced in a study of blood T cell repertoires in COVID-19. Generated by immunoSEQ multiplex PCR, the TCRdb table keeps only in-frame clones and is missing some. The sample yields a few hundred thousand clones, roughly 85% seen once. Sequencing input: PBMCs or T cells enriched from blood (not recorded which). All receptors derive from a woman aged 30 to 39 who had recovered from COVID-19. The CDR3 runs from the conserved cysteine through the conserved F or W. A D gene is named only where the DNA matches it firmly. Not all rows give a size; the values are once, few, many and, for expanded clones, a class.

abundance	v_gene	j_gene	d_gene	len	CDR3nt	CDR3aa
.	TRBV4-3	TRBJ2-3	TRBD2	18	TGCGCCAGCAGCCAAACTTTTAGCGGGGGGTCCCTCACAGATACGCAGTATTTT	CASSQTFSGGSLTDTQYF
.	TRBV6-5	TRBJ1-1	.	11	TGTGCCAGCAGAACACCAGGGGAACCTTTCTTT	CASRTPGEPFF
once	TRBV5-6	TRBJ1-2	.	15	TGTGCCAGCAGCTTGGACAGGGTCCAAGGGCATGGCTACACCTTC	CASSLDRVQGHGYTF
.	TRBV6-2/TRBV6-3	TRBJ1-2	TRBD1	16	TGTGCCAGCAGTTACCCAAGAGGACAGGGATTTTACGGCTACACCTTC	CASSYPRGQGFYGYTF
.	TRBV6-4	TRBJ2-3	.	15	TGTGCCAGCAGTGACGTGGGGGGGCCTACAGATACGCAGTATTTT	CASSDVGGPTDTQYF
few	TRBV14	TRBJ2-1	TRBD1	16	TGTGCCAGCAGCCAAGGGGGACAGGGGCGCTACAATGAGCAGTTCTTC	CASSQGGQGRYNEQFF
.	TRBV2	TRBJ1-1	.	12	TGTGCCAGCAGTGAATCGGGATTTGAAGCTTTCTTT	CASSESGFEAFF
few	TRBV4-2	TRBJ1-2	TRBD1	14	TGTGCCAGCAGCCAAGGACAGGGAGGCTATGGCTACACCTTC	CASSQGQGGYGYTF
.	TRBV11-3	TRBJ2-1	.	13	TGTGCCAGCAGCTTAGGCAGGGGGGATGAGCAGTTCTTC	CASSLGRGDEQFF
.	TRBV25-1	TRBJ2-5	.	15	TGTGCCAGCAGCCCAGGAATCCTAACGAAAGAGACCCAGTACTTC	CASSPGILTKETQYF
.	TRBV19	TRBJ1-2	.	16	TGTGCCAGTACTACAAAGCGGGCAGAGCGGAACTATGGCTACACCTTC	CASTTKRAERNYGYTF
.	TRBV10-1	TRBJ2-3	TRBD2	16	TGCGCCAGCAGTGAGTCGGGCGGGGGGGCCCCAGATACGCAGTATTTT	CASSESGGGAPDTQYF
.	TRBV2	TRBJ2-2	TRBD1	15	TGTGCCAGCAGTTACAGGGGCCCGAACACCGGGGAGCTGTTTTTT	CASSYRGPNTGELFF
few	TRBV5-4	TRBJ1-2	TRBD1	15	TGTGCCAGCAGCCCTGGACAGGGGGCTAACTATGGCTACACCTTC	CASSPGQGANYGYTF
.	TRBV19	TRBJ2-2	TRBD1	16	TGTGCCAGTAGTTCCCCGGACAGGGGAGCTACCGGGGAGCTGTTTTTT	CASSSPDRGATGELFF
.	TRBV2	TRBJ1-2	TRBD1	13	TGTGCCAGCAGGAGGGGGCCGGACTATGGCTACACCTTC	CASRRGPDYGYTF
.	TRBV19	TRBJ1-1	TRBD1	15	TGTGCCAGTAGTCCTCCCGGGACAGGGGGCGGTGAAGCTTTCTTT	CASSPPGTGGGEAFF
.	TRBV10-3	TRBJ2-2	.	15	TGTGCCATCAGACAGGGACACCAGAACACCGGGGAGCTGTTTTTT	CAIRQGHQNTGELFF
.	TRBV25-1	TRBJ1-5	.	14	TGTGCCAGCAGTGGAACAGGGAAGGGTCAGCCCCAGCATTTT	CASSGTGKGQPQHF
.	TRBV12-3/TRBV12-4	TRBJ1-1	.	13	TGTGCCAGCTTGGTCTGGACAGACACTGAAGCTTTCTTT	CASLVWTDTEAFF
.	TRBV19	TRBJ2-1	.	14	TGTGCCAGTAGTATCTCGGGGGGCCGGAATGAGCAGTTCTTC	CASSISGGRNEQFF
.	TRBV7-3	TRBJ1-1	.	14	TGTGCCAGCAGCTTAACGTTCCCCGGAGCTGAAGCTTTCTTT	CASSLTFPGAEAFF
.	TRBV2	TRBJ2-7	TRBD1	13	TGTGCCAGCCGACAGGGGGTATCCTACGAGCAGTACTTC	CASRQGVSYEQYF
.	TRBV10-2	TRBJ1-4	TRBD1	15	TGCGCCAGCAGTGAGTCGGGGACAGTGCGTGAAAAACTGTTTTTT	CASSESGTVREKLFF
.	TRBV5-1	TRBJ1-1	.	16	TGCGCCAGCAGCTTGGGCCACAGGGACGGTAACACTGAAGCTTTCTTT	CASSLGHRDGNTEAFF
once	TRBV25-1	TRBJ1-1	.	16	TGTGCCAGCAGTATAGGGACTGCCACTATAGGCACTGAAGCTTTCTTT	CASSIGTATIGTEAFF
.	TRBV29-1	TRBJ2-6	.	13	TGCAGCATAGGGGGATCTGGGGCCAACGTCCTGACTTTC	CSIGGSGANVLTF
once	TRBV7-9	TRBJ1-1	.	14	TGTGCCAGCAGCTTAGAGCTTATGAACACTGAAGCTTTCTTT	CASSLELMNTEAFF
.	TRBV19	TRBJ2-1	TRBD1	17	TGTGCCAGTAGTCCCACCGGGACAGCCAGCTCCTACAATGAGCAGTTCTTC	CASSPTGTASSYNEQFF
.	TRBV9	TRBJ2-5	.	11	TGTGCCGCACGGGCAGGGGTGACCCAGTACTTC	CAARAGVTQYF
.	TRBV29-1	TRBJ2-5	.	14	TGCAGCGTTGATAGGGTGCGGGGCCAAGAGACCCAGTACTTC	CSVDRVRGQETQYF
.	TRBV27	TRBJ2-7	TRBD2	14	TGTGCCAGCAGTTTATCGCTAGCGGCCTACGAGCAGTACTTC	CASSLSLAAYEQYF
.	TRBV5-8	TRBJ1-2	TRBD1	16	TGTGCCAGCAGCTTCCTAGGGACAGGGGGTAAAAATGGCTACACCTTC	CASSFLGTGGKNGYTF
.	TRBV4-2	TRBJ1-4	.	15	TGTGCCAGCCGTACCCAGACAGCAACTAATGAAAAACTGTTTTTT	CASRTQTATNEKLFF
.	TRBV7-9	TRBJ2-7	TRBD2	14	TGTGCCAGCAGTCCTCGGACTAGTACCTGGGAGCAGTACTTC	CASSPRTSTWEQYF
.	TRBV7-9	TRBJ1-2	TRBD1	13	TGTGCCAGCAGCTGGACAGGGAACTATGGCTACACCTTC	CASSWTGNYGYTF
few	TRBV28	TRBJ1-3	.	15	TGTGCCAGCGATCAGGGAACCAACTCTGGAAACACCATATATTTT	CASDQGTNSGNTIYF
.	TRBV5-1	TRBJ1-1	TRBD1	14	TGCGCCAGCAGGGCCGGGACAGGGAACACTGAAGCTTTCTTT	CASRAGTGNTEAFF